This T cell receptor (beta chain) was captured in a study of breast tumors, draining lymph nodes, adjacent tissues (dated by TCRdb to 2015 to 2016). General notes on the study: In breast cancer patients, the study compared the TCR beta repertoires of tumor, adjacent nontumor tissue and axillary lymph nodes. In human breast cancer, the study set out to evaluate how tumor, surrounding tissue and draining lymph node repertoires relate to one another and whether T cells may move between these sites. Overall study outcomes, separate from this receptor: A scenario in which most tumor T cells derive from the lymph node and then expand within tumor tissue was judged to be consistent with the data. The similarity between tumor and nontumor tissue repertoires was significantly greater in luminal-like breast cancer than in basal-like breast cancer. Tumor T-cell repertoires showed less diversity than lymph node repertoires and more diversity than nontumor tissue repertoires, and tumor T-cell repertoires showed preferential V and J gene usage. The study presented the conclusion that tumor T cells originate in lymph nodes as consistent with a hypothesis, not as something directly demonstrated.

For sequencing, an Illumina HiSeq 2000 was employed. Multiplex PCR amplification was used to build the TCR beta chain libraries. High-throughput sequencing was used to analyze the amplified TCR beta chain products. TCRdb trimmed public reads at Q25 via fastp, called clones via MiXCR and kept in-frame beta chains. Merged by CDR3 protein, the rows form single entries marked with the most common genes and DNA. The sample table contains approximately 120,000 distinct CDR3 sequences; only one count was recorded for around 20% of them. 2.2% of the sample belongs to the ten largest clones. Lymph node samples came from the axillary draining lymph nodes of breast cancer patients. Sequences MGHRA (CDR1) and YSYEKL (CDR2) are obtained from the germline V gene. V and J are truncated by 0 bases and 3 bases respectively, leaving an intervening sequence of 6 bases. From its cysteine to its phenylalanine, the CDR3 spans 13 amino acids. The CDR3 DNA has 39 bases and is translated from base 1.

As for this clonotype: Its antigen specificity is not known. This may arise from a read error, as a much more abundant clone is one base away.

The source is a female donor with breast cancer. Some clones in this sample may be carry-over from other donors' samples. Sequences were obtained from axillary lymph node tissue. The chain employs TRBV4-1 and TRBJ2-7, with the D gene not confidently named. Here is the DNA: TGCGCCAGCAGCCAAGATATCGGCTACGAGCAGTACTTC. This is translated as CASSQDIGYEQYF.